Given below is one TCR beta chain in context. This entry is derived from a study of cytomegalovirus exposure and HLA in healthy donors. The PCR contained 60 Vbeta and 13 Jbeta primers. The data were produced by immunoSEQ multiplex PCR, yet TCRdb's version contains in-frame clones alone and is incomplete. This table has tens of thousands of clones, approximately 85% appearing once. Sequencing was done on a sample of PBMCs. This TCR was sampled from a woman aged 18 to 35 in good health and CMV-seropositive.

The CDR3 loop reads CASSSPGMANEKLFF. For the CDR3, the DNA is TGTGCCAGTAGTTCTCCAGGGATGGCTAATGAAAAACTGTTTTTT. The V gene is TRBV19, the J gene TRBJ1-4; a weak D match, TRBD1 (5 bases). The CDR3 is 15 amino acids. The V and J ends lost 5 bases and 3 bases respectively, with 13 bases between them. Germline-derived CDR1 and CDR2 are LNHDA and SQIVND (reference sequence).